Below are 17 T cell receptor beta chains sequenced from a single sample in a study of blood T cell repertoires in COVID-19. Assay: immunoSEQ multiplex PCR; the TCRdb copy retains only in-frame clones and omits some. The sample lists roughly 150,000 clones; around 81% were seen once. Specimen: peripheral blood. The receptors originated from a man in his sixties or seventies with active or convalescent COVID-19.

The V and J genes are TRBV6-5 and TRBJ2-7, with TRBD1 identical over 8 bases. With 4 bases clipped from V and 0 bases from J, the junction kept 2 bases outside the gene matches. Germline assignment: CDR1 MNHEY and CDR2 SVGAGI. CDR3 length equals 14 residues. CDR3 DNA: TGTGCCAGCAGTTGGGACAGGAGCTCCTACGAGCAGTACTTC. Residues: CASSWDRSSYEQYF.

The CDR3 here is CATSRPPGQGAGEQYF. Written as DNA, the CDR3 is TGTGCCACCAGCAGACCCCCGGGACAGGGGGCTGGGGAGCAGTACTTC. V gene TRBV15 combines with J gene TRBJ2-7, with 12 bases lining up with TRBD1. Unmatched junction bases numbered 9, after V lost 2 bases and J lost 7 bases. The CDR3 totals 16 residues. Germline assignment: CDR1 LNHNV and CDR2 YYDKDF (reference sequence).

The chain combines TRBV28 with TRBJ1-2, with D hard to call. Germline CDR1 and CDR2: MDHEN and SYDVKM. V lost 3 bases to trimming and J lost 4 bases, with 9 bases between them. CDR3 size: 13 residues. This CDR3 reads CASSLKPVYGYTF. CDR3 in DNA: TGTGCCAGCAGTTTGAAACCGGTCTATGGCTACACCTTC.

The DNA of the CDR3 is TGTGCCGGTCAAAAGGACAGGGGCGTCACCGGGGAGCTGTTTTTT. This encodes CAGQKDRGVTGELFF. V is TRBV30 and J is TRBJ2-2; 9 nucleotides align to TRBD1. This CDR3 contains 15 residues. J was trimmed by 4 bases and V by 8 bases; bases with no gene match: 11. Germline lookup yields CDR1 GTSNPN and CDR2 SVGIG (reference sequence). The variable domain in full, with the rest retrieved from reference TRBV30 and TRBJ2-2, is SQTIHQWPATLVQPVGSPLSLECTVEGTSNPNLYWYRQAAGRGLQLLFYSVGIGQISSEVPQNLSASRPQDRQFILSSKKLLLSDSGFYLCAGQKDRGVTGELFFGEGSRLTVL.

This clone was detected once. The chain carries TRBV6-6 and TRBJ2-2, with D perhaps TRBD1 (5 bases). There are 15 residues in the CDR3. V shed 2 bases and J shed 3 bases, with 10 bases lying between them. Germline CDR1 is MNHNY and CDR2 is SVGAGI (reference sequence). DNA for the CDR3: TGTGCCAGCAGTTACCCCCGACAGTACACCGGGGAGCTGTTTTTT. As protein: CASSYPRQYTGELFF.

The chain combines TRBV18 with TRBJ1-2, with 7 bases that match TRBD1. Germline values: CDR1 KGHSH, CDR2 LQKENI. V gave up 6 bases and J gave up 7 bases; unmatched junction bases: 8. This CDR3 is built from 13 residues. The CDR3 is CASSLRQGRGYTF. In DNA, the CDR3 is TGTGCCAGCTCCCTACGACAGGGACGTGGCTACACCTTC.

The chain uses TRBV6-5 and TRBJ2-4; TRBD2 is a possible D gene (6 bases). V gave up 0 bases and J gave up 4 bases, with 13 bases separating them. The CDR3 contains 16 residues. The germline V gene encodes CDR1 MNHEY and CDR2 SVGAGI. The CDR3 nucleotides are TGTGCCAGCAGTTACTCGGGGACTCAGGGAAAAAACATTCAGTACTTC. It is translated as CASSYSGTQGKNIQYF.

The chain carries TRBV3-1 (or the pseudogene TRBV3-2) and TRBJ2-3, with TRBD2 matching 14 bases. Trimming at V came to 1 base and at J to 2 bases, leaving 5 bases not matched to a gene. Germline V gene lookup returns CDR1 LGHDT and CDR2 YNNKEL (reference sequence). This CDR3 region has 18 residues. This CDR3 reads CASSQGLAGGVYTDTQYF. In DNA form, the CDR3 reads TGTGCCAGCAGCCAAGGACTAGCGGGAGGGGTCTACACAGATACGCAGTATTTT.

The chain uses TRBV6-1 and TRBJ1-2, with 7 bases that match TRBD1. The CDR3 loop spans 17 amino acids. V was pared by 0 bases and J by 3 bases, with 10 bases of the junction left unmatched. From germline, CDR1 is MNHNS and CDR2 SASEGT. The CDR3, as DNA: TGTGCCAGCAGTGAAGCTAGTACAGGGGTTTTTGACTATGGCTACACCTTC. Amino acid sequence: CASSEASTGVFDYGYTF.

This CDR3 reads CSVKGSGANVLTF. CDR3 sequence (DNA): TGCAGCGTTAAGGGGTCTGGGGCCAACGTCCTGACTTTC. V usage is TRBV29-1 and J usage is TRBJ2-6, with D possibly being TRBD1 (5 bases). V lost 5 bases and J 1 base, leaving 6 bases between the germline ends. Germline loops: CDR1 SQVTM, CDR2 ANQGSEA. This CDR3 has 13 amino acids.

The J gene is TRBJ2-1, the V gene TRBV6-5; TRBD2 agrees at 9 bases. V gave up 4 bases and J gave up 9 bases; unmatched junction bases: 10. CDR1 MNHEY and CDR2 SVGAGI come from the germline V gene. The CDR3 spans 15 residues. CDR3: CASSLGLAGASEQFF. The CDR3 nucleotides read TGTGCCAGCAGTTTGGGACTAGCCGGAGCGAGTGAGCAGTTCTTC.

The V call is TRBV7-9, the J call TRBJ2-3; the D gene is possibly TRBD1 (5 bases). This CDR3 region has 15 residues. Trimming took 5 bases from V and 0 from J, leaving 12 bases between them. The germline CDR1 and CDR2 sequences are SEHNR and FQNEAQ (reference sequence). CDR3: CASSRLGVSTDTQYF. CDR3 in DNA: TGTGCCAGCAGCAGGTTAGGGGTTAGCACAGATACGCAGTATTTT.

This chain uses TRBV10-3 with TRBJ2-3; unclear D gene. Germline V gene lookup returns CDR1 ENHRY and CDR2 SYGVKD. The CDR3 spans 12 residues. Trimming removed 10 bases from V and 5 bases from J, with 13 bases in between. CDR3 nucleotides: TGTGCCACCGCCGGTTCCGAAGATACGCAGTATTTT. Its translation: CATAGSEDTQYF.

The V gene is TRBV5-1, the J gene TRBJ2-1; D is ambiguous. The CDR3 extends over 16 amino acids. The V gene's germline CDR1 is SGHRS and CDR2 YFSETQ. Between the trimmed V and J ends, which lost 3 bases and 0 bases, there was a span of 13 bases. The CDR3 DNA is TGCGCCAGCAGCTCCACCATACAGAGCTCCTACAATGAGCAGTTCTTC. Its translation: CASSSTIQSSYNEQFF.

The V gene is TRBV3-1 (or the pseudogene TRBV3-2), the J gene TRBJ1-1, with a possible D match to TRBD1 (6 bases). This CDR3 region has 13 residues. Deletions cut 4 bases from V and 4 bases from J, with 10 bases between. Germline-derived CDR1 and CDR2 are LGHDT and YNNKEL (reference sequence). CDR3 coding DNA: TGTGCCAGCAGCCGAAGGGGGGGCACTGAAGCTTTCTTT. Residues: CASSRRGGTEAFF.

The V and J genes are TRBV6-5 and TRBJ2-1, with 8 nucleotides matching TRBD1. Trimming cost V 6 bases and J 2 bases; bases outside gene matches: 6. The CDR3 contains 15 residues. CDR1 and CDR2 from the germline V gene are MNHEY and SVGAGI. Here the CDR3 reads CASRRQGSPYNEQFF. CDR3 DNA sequence: TGTGCCAGCAGACGACAGGGGTCCCCCTACAATGAGCAGTTCTTC.

This clone was picked up a small number of times. V gene TRBV5-1 combines with J gene TRBJ2-6; 11 bases are a match to TRBD2. Germline V gene sequence: CDR1 SGHRS, CDR2 YFSETQ. The CDR3 is 17 amino acids. Trimming removed 4 bases from V and 0 bases from J; junction bases left unmatched: 3. The CDR3 coding sequence is TGCGCCAGCAGCCCGGGACTAGCGGCCTCTGGGGCCAACGTCCTGACTTTC. Translation gives CASSPGLAASGANVLTF.